These 10 T cell receptor beta chains came from one sample sequenced in a study of T cell changes during pregnancy in multiple sclerosis. Generated by immunoSEQ multiplex PCR, the TCRdb table keeps only in-frame clones and is missing some. The table records about 45,000 clones, roughly 90% of them present only once. The sample consisted of CD4+ T cells from peripheral blood mononuclear cells, taken before pregnancy. These receptors all come from a female donor with multiple sclerosis, enrolled in a pregnancy study.

The chain uses TRBV19 and TRBJ2-2, with D perhaps TRBD2 (6 bases). This CDR3 contains 18 residues. Germline values: CDR1 LNHDA, CDR2 SQIVND (reference sequence). V lost 3 bases, J lost 2 bases, and 19 bases lay in between. Here the CDR3 reads CASSIRAGGVGNTGELFF. The DNA of the CDR3 is TGTGCCAGTAGTATCCGGGCTGGCGGGGTGGGAAACACCGGGGAGCTGTTTTTT.

This chain uses TRBV27 with TRBJ2-7; D may be TRBD1 (5 bases). Looked up from germline, CDR1 is MNHEY and CDR2 is SMNVEV (reference sequence). This CDR3 has 15 residues. V was pared by 6 bases and J by 5 bases, with 20 bases between. The CDR3 DNA follows: TGTGCCAGCAGGCTATTGGGGCAGGGTCTCGACGAGCAGTACTTC. Translation gives CASRLLGQGLDEQYF.

This CDR3 is CASSRRQGPNSPLHF. As DNA, the CDR3 is TGTGCCAGCAGCCGTCGACAGGGTCCCAATTCACCCCTCCACTTT. The rearrangement joins TRBV2 to TRBJ1-6, with 7 bases matching TRBD1. The V segment lost 6 bases and the J segment 7 bases; nucleotides outside the gene matches: 9. CDR1 and CDR2 from the germline V gene are SNHLY and FYNNEI. The CDR3 sequence is 15 residues long.

This clone was picked up a small number of times. This rearrangement joins TRBV11-2 to TRBJ2-7; perhaps TRBD2 as D (5 bases). Germline V lookup: CDR1 SGHAT, CDR2 FQNNGV. Trimming left V 4 bases short and J 2 bases short, with 15 bases between. The CDR3 is 15 amino acids. CDR3 protein: CASSSTRGLTYEQYF. In nucleotides, the CDR3 is TGTGCCAGCAGCTCAACTCGCGGACTCACCTACGAGCAGTACTTC.

This clone came up once. The chain couples TRBV2 to TRBJ2-2, with a possible D match to TRBD2 (6 bases). Trimming removed 8 bases from V and 5 bases from J, with 15 bases in between. CDR3 length: 14 amino acids. Germline CDR1 SNHLY, CDR2 FYNNEI. Written as DNA, the CDR3 is TGTGCCAGCGGACTAACACGGGGAACCGGGGAGCTGTTTTTT. Residues: CASGLTRGTGELFF.

This rearrangement joins TRBV7-3 to TRBJ1-6, with D possibly being TRBD1 (5 bases). Germline V gives CDR1 SGHTA, CDR2 FQGTGA. The V gene lost 4 bases and the J gene lost 10 bases, with 11 bases spanning the gap. The CDR3 length is 13 residues. The CDR3 loop is CASSSQQGSPLHF. The CDR3 coding sequence is TGTGCCAGCAGCTCTCAGCAGGGCTCACCCCTCCACTTT.

The V gene is TRBV6-1, the J gene TRBJ2-5, with TRBD2 matching over 10 bases. CDR1 is MNHNS and CDR2 is SASEGT in the germline V gene. V trimming: 7 bases; J trimming: 2 bases; junction bases outside the gene matches: 7. This CDR3 region has 15 residues. CDR3 bases: TGTGCCAGCAACGAGATAGCGGGGGGACAAGAGACCCAGTACTTC. Amino acids: CASNEIAGGQETQYF.

The chain is built from TRBV5-1 and TRBJ2-5; tentative D call: TRBD1 (5 bases). This CDR3 is 14 amino acids long. Looked up from germline, CDR1 is SGHRS and CDR2 is YFSETQ. The ends were cut back, 4 bases at V and 5 bases at J, with 15 bases in the middle. The CDR3 loop reads CASSSYQGEETQYF. CDR3 nucleotide sequence: TGCGCCAGCAGCAGCTACCAGGGTGAGGAGACCCAGTACTTC.

V and J are TRBV19 and TRBJ2-4; 14 positions match TRBD2. Per the germline V gene, CDR1 is LNHDA and CDR2 is SQIVND (reference sequence). This CDR3 comprises 18 residues. V lost 7 bases and J lost 0; bases outside the gene matches: 8. The CDR3 region is CASTLTSGRARAKNIQYF. The CDR3 bases are TGTGCCAGTACCTTGACTAGCGGGAGGGCCCGAGCCAAAAACATTCAGTACTTC.

The V call is TRBV6-5, the J call TRBJ2-7, with TRBD2 identical over 10 bases. The V segment lost 0 bases and the J segment 9 bases; nucleotides outside the gene matches: 8. This CDR3 comprises 15 residues. Germline V lookup: CDR1 MNHEY, CDR2 SVGAGI. In DNA form, the CDR3 reads TGTGCCAGCAGTTACTCGGGACTAGCGACGGGCGGGCAGTACTTC. This gives the protein CASSYSGLATGGQYF.